This T cell receptor (beta chain) was identified in a study of T-cell reconstitution after alpha-beta-depleted transplantation in children. Germline V lookup: CDR1 DFQATT, CDR2 SNEGSKA (reference sequence). The CDR3 length is 12 residues. V lost 2 bases and J 9 bases, leaving 10 bases between the germline ends. A TCRbeta library incorporating unique molecular identifiers was prepared. One entry per CDR3 protein, called by TCRdb with MiXCR from the PCR reads. The sample records fewer than 95,000 distinct CDR3 sequences, more than 9% being singletons. This TCR derives from a human donor who donated a stem cell graft to a child with inherited bone marrow failure. The rearrangement joins TRBV20-1 to TRBJ2-2, with a possible D match to TRBD2 (5 bases). The source was PBMCs from the stem cell graft donor, collected from the stem cell graft. Here the CDR3 reads CSARKGVRELFF. In DNA, the CDR3 is TGCAGTGCTAGAAAGGGAGTCCGGGAGCTGTTTTTT.